A selection of T cell receptor beta chains follows, all from one sample in a study of neurological immune-mediated disorders. TCRdb reprocessed the 5' RACE reads via MiXCR and lists one record per CDR3 protein. Here the sample spans fewer than 55,000 distinct CDR3 sequences, about a tenth being singletons. What was sequenced was PBMCs. Receptors originate from a woman between 40 and 50 years old in good health. CDR3s include the opening cysteine and the closing phenylalanine or tryptophan. A D gene is named only where the DNA matches it firmly. Size is omitted from some rows. Given values are once, few, many or a class for expanded clones.

J: TRBJ2-1
size: many
D: TRBD1
V: TRBV12-3/TRBV12-4
CDR3: CASSLLGQGKNEQFF
DNA: TGTGCCAGCAGTCTCTTGGGACAGGGGAAGAATGAGCAGTTCTTC

J: TRBJ1-6
size: many
D: TRBD1
V: TRBV27
CDR3: CASGNRGSSPLHF
DNA: TGTGCCAGCGGTAACAGGGGTTCCTCACCCCTCCACTTT

J: TRBJ1-1
size: many
D: .
V: TRBV29-1
CDR3: CSVHPRQSRTEAFF
DNA: TGCAGCGTCCACCCCAGGCAAAGTAGAACTGAAGCTTTCTTT

J: TRBJ1-6
size: many
D: .
V: TRBV29-1
CDR3: CSVRLNNSPLHF
DNA: TGCAGCGTGAGACTAAATAATTCACCCCTCCACTTT

J: TRBJ2-1
size: once
D: TRBD1
V: TRBV24-1
CDR3: CATSARDSLGEQFF
DNA: TGTGCCACCAGTGCACGGGACAGTCTTGGTGAGCAGTTCTTC

J: TRBJ1-2
size: many
D: .
V: TRBV7-3
CDR3: CASSLGNRDLNYGYTF
DNA: TGTGCCAGCAGCTTAGGGAACCGGGACCTTAACTATGGCTACACCTTC

J: TRBJ2-2
size: .
D: .
V: TRBV6-2/TRBV6-3
CDR3: CASSRGPKRPNTGELFF
DNA: TGTGCCAGCAGTCGCGGACCTAAAAGACCGAACACCGGGGAGCTGTTTTTT

J: TRBJ1-2
size: many
D: .
V: TRBV25-1
CDR3: CASSLSGEAYGYTF
DNA: TGTGCCAGCAGTCTAAGTGGGGAGGCCTATGGCTACACCTTC

J: TRBJ1-1
size: many
D: TRBD1
V: TRBV4-2
CDR3: CASSPGQRNTEAFF
DNA: TGTGCCAGCAGCCCGGGACAGAGGAACACTGAAGCTTTCTTT

J: TRBJ2-3
size: many
D: .
V: TRBV7-9
CDR3: CASSLEGGVLAPTDTQYF
DNA: TGTGCCAGCAGCTTAGAGGGGGGGGTCCTAGCCCCCACAGATACGCAGTATTTT

J: TRBJ2-7
size: many
D: .
V: TRBV5-6
CDR3: CASSFGAYEQYF
DNA: TGTGCCAGCAGCTTTGGAGCCTACGAGCAGTACTTC

J: TRBJ2-5
size: many
D: .
V: TRBV12-3/TRBV12-4
CDR3: CASSLRAQQETQYF
DNA: TGTGCCAGCAGTTTAAGGGCTCAACAAGAGACCCAGTACTTC

J: TRBJ1-2
size: many
D: .
V: TRBV29-1
CDR3: CSVTSGHWPYGYTF
DNA: TGCAGCGTTACGTCCGGACATTGGCCCTATGGCTACACCTTC

J: TRBJ1-1
size: many
D: .
V: TRBV6-5
CDR3: CASSLGGRRNTEAFF
DNA: TGTGCCAGCAGTTTAGGTGGGAGGAGGAACACTGAAGCTTTCTTT

J: TRBJ1-4
size: many
D: .
V: TRBV4-1
CDR3: CASSQVEGANEKLFF
DNA: TGCGCCAGCAGCCAAGTTGAGGGGGCTAATGAAAAACTGTTTTTT